This T cell receptor beta chain was recovered during a study of breast tumors, draining lymph nodes, adjacent tissues. Study-wide results and caveats: Most tumor T cells seemingly derive from lymph node, then expand in tumor.

Germline V gives CDR1 MNHEY, CDR2 SVGEGT. CDR3 length equals 14 residues. V was shortened by 8 bases and J by 0 bases, with 11 bases between the two germline ends. The lymph nodes were axillary draining lymph nodes from breast cancer patients. This clonotype was recorded many times. Its antigen is currently unknown. TCRdb reprocessed the multiplex PCR reads with MiXCR, giving one entry per CDR3 protein. The sample contains 290,000 or so distinct CDR3 sequences, under 35% of which appear only once. V is TRBV6-2 or TRBV6-3 and J is TRBJ1-5; D is perhaps TRBD1 (5 bases). The sequence came from a female donor with breast cancer. Some clones in this sample may be carry-over from other donors' samples. Sequences were obtained from axillary lymph node tissue. CDR3 sequence (DNA): TGTGCCAGCCAGGGTGTGGATAGCAATCAGCCCCAGCATTTT. It codes for CASQGVDSNQPQHF.